The source of this T cell receptor beta chain is a study of blood T cell repertoires in COVID-19 (dated by TCRdb to about 2020). Broadly, across the study: Samples covering the acute and convalescent phases of COVID-19 were provided by collaborators in the United States, Italy and Spain. The material from the prospective study consisted of cDNA or gDNA derived from T cells, B-cell-depleted T cells, or PBMCs. Samples were obtained from the ongoing ImmuneRACE study (first 160 participants) and from 1,200 or so subjects provided by 6 global collaborators. Deeply sampled blood TCRbeta repertoires from subjects exposed to, actively infected with, or recovered from COVID-19 were included in the dataset. Sample metadata almost always included a de-identified subject ID, COVID-19 status, age in years and sex. The repertoires were released in a freely available public database intended as a resource for research on the immune response to SARS-CoV-2. Where available, HLA class I and class II types were obtained from metadata supplied by the sample provider rather than from assay-based typing.

The CDR3 holds 14 amino acids from the cysteine to the phenylalanine. The retained sequence is limited to the CDR3, 42 bases, with the frame set at the first base. The trim is 6 bases for V and 4 bases for J, with a gap of 15 bases between the germline ends. The germline V gene (reference sequence) specifies GTSNPN as CDR1 and SVGIG as CDR2. Collaborating institutions collected whole blood in K2EDTA tubes following their own protocols. For TCRbeta analysis, collaborators shipped samples in one of three forms: frozen whole blood, isolated PBMCs, or DNA extracted from either of those sample types. The investigation overall reported the following: The quantity of clinical and demographic metadata differed by source and by participant and was supplied without curation.

TCRbeta CDR3 regions were amplified from genomic DNA using the immunoSEQ Assay, a bias-controlled multiplex PCR. In the original analysis: Nucleated cell counts per sample were estimated from amplification of reference gene primers within the assay. To quantify the absolute abundance of each unique TCRbeta CDR3 rearrangement, sequence reads were collapsed and filtered. For each sample, productive Simpson clonality was calculated as the square root of Simpson's diversity index across productive rearrangements. The table was pulled from immuneACCESS by TCRdb, which kept in-frame rearrangements only. Such tables lose some clones; where checked, under half of the loss comes from unresolved V genes, and the rest has no known cause. V, J and clone size derive from that table, while D and trimming were established from the DNA sequence. The table for this sample lists more than 85,000 clones; 75% to 85% of them were counted only once. In total, the top ten clones hold 3.5% to 5% of the sample.

As regards this clone: What antigen it recognizes has not been identified. No much larger clone is present one base from it, and per-base qualities are unavailable.

Sequenced input: peripheral blood. The sequence joins TRBV30 to TRBJ2-2, with a weak D call of TRBD2 (5 bases match). The clonotype comes from a man aged 60 to 69 with acute or convalescent COVID-19. The bases read TGTGCCTGTTCCACCGGACGGGGCACCGGGGAGCTGTTTTTT. Its amino acids are CACSTGRGTGELFF.